This T cell receptor beta chain was recovered during a study of identical twins. Study conclusions and caveats: Cord blood's abundant beta clonotypes had fewer insertions, unlike memory repertoires.

TCRdb re-analysed the 5' RACE reads in MiXCR, keeping a single row per CDR3 protein. The sample has hundreds of thousands of distinct CDR3 sequences, more than 13% seen once. At least ten counts were recorded for this clonotype. What it binds is unknown. All of the donors were Caucasians in good health. Trimming removed 2 bases from V and 7 bases from J; junction bases left unmatched: 8. From germline, CDR1 is SGHTA and CDR2 FQGNSA. The CDR3 is 16 residues long. This chain connects TRBV7-2 to TRBJ1-6; 7 bases line up with TRBD1. The sequence derives from a woman aged 18-30 years in good health. The sequenced sample consisted of memory (CD45RO+) T cells sorted from blood. The CDR3 nucleotides are TGTGCCAGCAGCTTAACAGGGGAGGTGGGGAATTCACCCCTCCACTTT. Translating gives CASSLTGEVGNSPLHF.